This T cell receptor (beta chain) appears in the sequencing data of a study of T cell changes during pregnancy in multiple sclerosis. Germline V lookup: CDR1 SQVTM, CDR2 ANQGSEA. The V and J ends lost 8 bases and 0 bases respectively, with 20 bases between them. This CDR3 region has 16 residues. Here immunoSEQ multiplex PCR was the method, and the copy in TCRdb shows in-frame clones only, minus some. The sample includes approximately 51,000 clones, 85% to 95% seen only once; the top ten take 0.58%. This clonotype originated in a female donor with multiple sclerosis, enrolled in a pregnancy study. The rearrangement uses TRBV29-1 and TRBJ1-3; D is unclear. The sequenced sample was CD4+ T cells from peripheral blood mononuclear cells, obtained in the second trimester of pregnancy. The CDR3 coding sequence is TGCAGCCCAATCCCCGGGAAGGAGAGCTCTGGAAACACCATATATTTT. Translated: CSPIPGKESSGNTIYF.